A single sample gave rise to the 18 T cell receptor beta chains below, sequenced in a study of OX40 agonist ivuxolimab in advanced cancers. The data were produced by immunoSEQ multiplex PCR, yet TCRdb's version contains in-frame clones alone and is incomplete. This sample has about 32,000 clones, with about 86% found just once. The sample here was CD4+ or CD8+ T cells sorted from blood, taken in a trial of the OX40 agonist ivuxolimab. Receptors were obtained from an adult with an advanced solid tumor such as melanoma, head and neck, liver or kidney cancer.

The chain carries TRBV28 and TRBJ1-6; TRBD1 aligns across 7 bases. Trimming at V came to 5 bases and at J to 3 bases, leaving 16 bases not matched to a gene. Germline CDR1 and CDR2: MDHEN and SYDVKM. This CDR3 region has 19 residues. Here the CDR3 reads CASSPRPLGQAIYNSPLHF. DNA of the CDR3: TGTGCCAGCAGTCCGCGACCTCTTGGACAGGCGATCTATAATTCACCCCTCCACTTT.

The chain employs TRBV5-1 and TRBJ1-1; 9 bases match TRBD1. The CDR3 runs to 14 residues. The V gene's germline CDR1 is SGHRS and CDR2 YFSETQ. V lost 4 bases, J lost 4 bases, and 5 bases stayed unmatched. CDR3 region: CASSTYRGLTEAFF. The CDR3 DNA follows: TGCGCCAGCAGCACTTACAGGGGGCTCACTGAAGCTTTCTTT.

V and J are TRBV30 and TRBJ1-2; 8 bases map to TRBD1. From germline, CDR1 is GTSNPN and CDR2 SVGIG (reference sequence). The CDR3 spans 16 residues. V shed 1 base, J shed 2 bases, and the junction held 9 bases outside the gene matches. In DNA form, the CDR3 reads TGTGCCTGGAGTGGCGAAGACAGGGGCTTAAACTATGGCTACACCTTC. Its protein product is CAWSGEDRGLNYGYTF.

The chain couples TRBV6-5 to TRBJ2-1, with D perhaps matching TRBD2 (5 bases). Deletions cut 10 bases from V and 4 bases from J, with 8 bases between. This CDR3 is 11 amino acids long. The V gene's germline CDR1 is MNHEY and CDR2 SVGAGI. As DNA, the CDR3 is TGTGCCATCGGGGTTTACAATGAGCAGTTCTTC. This codes for CAIGVYNEQFF.

In this sample, this clone turned up many times. The chain recombines TRBV7-9 with TRBJ2-7; 7 positions agree with TRBD2. The CDR3 extends over 15 amino acids. Germline assignment: CDR1 SEHNR and CDR2 FQNEAQ (reference sequence). The J segment lost 1 base and the V segment lost 5 bases, leaving 8 bases of the junction unmatched. The CDR3 region has the DNA TGTGCCAGCAGCCGTAGCCTAGCGGAATCCTACGAGCAGTACTTC. Amino acids: CASSRSLAESYEQYF. The full variable domain, its missing parts supplied by reference TRBV7-9 and TRBJ2-7, is DTGVSQNPRHKITKRGQNVTFRCDPISEHNRLYWYRQTLGQGPEFLTYFQNEAQLEKSRLLSDRFSAERPKGSFSTLEIQRTEQGDSAMYLCASSRSLAESYEQYFGPGTRLTVT.

The rearrangement uses TRBV19 and TRBJ2-7; D uncertain. Trimming removed 3 bases at V and 7 bases at J, with 13 bases between. Germline CDR1 is LNHDA and CDR2 is SQIVND (reference sequence). The CDR3 runs 13 residues. The CDR3: CASSISGFREQYF. The CDR3 bases are TGTGCCAGTAGTATCTCCGGTTTTCGGGAGCAGTACTTC.

This chain uses TRBV27 with TRBJ2-1, with 11 bases lining up with TRBD2. V shed 6 bases, J shed 6 bases, and the junction held 16 bases outside the gene matches. Germline CDR1 and CDR2: MNHEY and SMNVEV (reference sequence). This CDR3 is 18 amino acids long. CDR3 in amino acids: CASSRPLELAGVANEQFF. As DNA, the CDR3 is TGTGCCAGCAGCCGACCCCTGGAACTAGCGGGAGTGGCCAATGAGCAGTTCTTC.

The chain has TRBV7-3 and TRBJ1-5; maybe TRBD1 (5 bases). The CDR3 extends over 15 amino acids. Per the germline V gene, CDR1 is SGHTA and CDR2 is FQGTGA. The V and J ends lost 2 bases and 1 base respectively, with 9 bases between them. In DNA form, the CDR3 reads TGTGCCAGCAGCTTAGCAGGGACGAGCAATCAGCCCCAGCATTTT. Encoded protein: CASSLAGTSNQPQHF.

The chain combines TRBV7-9 with TRBJ1-5; no clear D. Germline values: CDR1 SEHNR, CDR2 FQNEAQ (reference sequence). This CDR3 is 12 amino acids long. V was trimmed by 5 bases and J by 3 bases, leaving 5 bases between them. The CDR3 DNA reads as TGTGCCAGCAGCGACCTCAATCAGCCCCAGCATTTT. Its translation is CASSDLNQPQHF.

The chain is built from TRBV7-9 and TRBJ1-2; 9 nucleotides agree with TRBD1. Germline V CDR1 and CDR2: SEHNR, FQNEAQ (reference sequence). The CDR3 runs 14 residues. V shed 1 base and J 4 bases; nucleotides not matched to a gene: 1. In DNA, the CDR3 is TGTGCCAGCAGCTTAGGACAGGGGGGCTATGGCTACACCTTC. It translates to CASSLGQGGYGYTF.

CDR3 in DNA: TGTGCCAGCAGTTGGGCCGTTGAGTACGAGCAGTACTTC. This encodes CASSWAVEYEQYF. V is TRBV27 and J is TRBJ2-7; no clear D. The germline V gene encodes CDR1 MNHEY and CDR2 SMNVEV (reference sequence). The CDR3 length is 13 residues. V was pared by 4 bases and J by 4 bases, with 11 bases between.

The chain links TRBV6-1 to TRBJ1-2; 10 nucleotides agree with TRBD1. The CDR3 has 17 residues. Germline V gene lookup returns CDR1 MNHNS and CDR2 SASEGT. The J segment lost 3 bases and the V segment lost 3 bases, leaving 10 bases of the junction unmatched. The CDR3 spells CASSEGVGQGFHYGYTF. The CDR3 nucleotides read TGTGCCAGCAGTGAGGGGGTGGGACAGGGGTTTCACTATGGCTACACCTTC.

This clone was seen only once. This chain joins TRBV28 and TRBJ1-3; maybe TRBD1 (5 bases). CDR3 length: 15 amino acids. The V end lost 7 bases, the J end lost 0 bases, and 13 bases lay between the germline ends. From germline, CDR1 is MDHEN and CDR2 SYDVKM. The CDR3 sequence: CASTPLTASGNTIYF. DNA of the CDR3: TGTGCCAGCACCCCCCTGACAGCCTCTGGAAACACCATATATTTT.

The chain couples TRBV28 to TRBJ2-7, with a possible D match to TRBD1 (6 bases). The CDR3 totals 16 residues. Germline loops: CDR1 MDHEN, CDR2 SYDVKM. V lost 4 bases, J lost 2 bases, and 18 bases lay in between. CDR3 loop: CASSCSTGATAYEQYF. CDR3 nucleotides: TGTGCCAGCAGTTGCTCGACAGGTGCTACTGCCTACGAGCAGTACTTC. The whole variable domain, filled in from reference TRBV28 and TRBJ2-7, reads DVKVTQSSRYLVKRTGEKVFLECVQDMDHENMFWYRQDPGLGLRLIYFSYDVKMKEKGDIPEGYSVSREKKERFSLILESASTNQTSMYLCASSCSTGATAYEQYFGPGTRLTVT.

This clone has at least ten counts. This sequence joins TRBV15 and TRBJ1-2; no definite D call. The CDR3 contains 13 residues. Looked up from germline, CDR1 is LNHNV and CDR2 is YYDKDF (reference sequence). Trimming shortened V by 3 bases and J by 2 bases, and 7 bases separated the two germline ends. Here the CDR3 DNA reads TGTGCCACCAGCAGCACCGACAACTATGGCTACACCTTC. Protein: CATSSTDNYGYTF.

V and J are TRBV4-1 and TRBJ1-1; possible D gene TRBD1, 5 bases. The CDR3 consists of 17 residues. Germline lookup yields CDR1 MGHRA and CDR2 YSYEKL. V was cut by 6 bases and J by 5 bases, with 25 bases left in between. The DNA of the CDR3 is TGCGCCAGCAGGAGACCGCTCTGGGACGTCGGCCAAACTGAAGCTTTCTTT. Its protein is CASRRPLWDVGQTEAFF.

The CDR3 DNA is TGTGCCGAGTCCAAAAACATTCAGTACTTC. Encoded protein: CAESKNIQYF. The chain uses TRBV7-3 and TRBJ2-4; unclear D gene. Trimming removed 11 bases at V and 2 bases at J, with 4 bases between. Germline V gene lookup returns CDR1 SGHTA and CDR2 FQGTGA. The CDR3 contains 10 residues.

The gene calls are TRBV9 and TRBJ2-1; D is unclear. The CDR3 runs to 13 residues. Germline assignment: CDR1 SGDLS and CDR2 YYNGEE. V was clipped by 2 bases and J by 6 bases, with 9 bases between them. The CDR3 DNA follows: TGTGCCAGCAGCGTTAGTCCTCTCAATGAGCAGTTCTTC. It specifies CASSVSPLNEQFF.